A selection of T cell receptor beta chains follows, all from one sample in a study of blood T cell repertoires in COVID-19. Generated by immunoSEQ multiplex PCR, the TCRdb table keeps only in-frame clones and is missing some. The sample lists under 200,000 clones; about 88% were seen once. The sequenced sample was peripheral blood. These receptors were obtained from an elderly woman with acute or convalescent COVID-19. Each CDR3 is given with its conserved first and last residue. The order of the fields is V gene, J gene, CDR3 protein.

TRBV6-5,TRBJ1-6,CASTRRYNSPLHF
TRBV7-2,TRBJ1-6,CASSPQGDTPLHF
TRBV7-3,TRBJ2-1,CASSLASTPGQINEQFF
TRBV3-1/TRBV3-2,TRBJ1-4,CASSRRGTATNEKLFF
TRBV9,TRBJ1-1,CASSNSGFTEAFF
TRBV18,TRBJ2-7,CASSPGLAGEGEQYF
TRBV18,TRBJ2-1,CASSPMGVAGGPMSSYNEQFF
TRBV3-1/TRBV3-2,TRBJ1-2,CASSQAQNYGYTF
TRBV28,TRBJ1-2,CASSPGQGWGGYTF
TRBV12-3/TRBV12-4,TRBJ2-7,CASSYSLSYEQYF
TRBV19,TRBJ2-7,CASTIRRLAGGEQYF
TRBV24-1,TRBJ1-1,CATSGTGPNTEAFF
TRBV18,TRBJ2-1,CASSVVKAGQVYNEQFF
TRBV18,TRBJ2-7,CASSPASGNYEQYF
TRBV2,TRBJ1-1,CASSLQGNTEAFF
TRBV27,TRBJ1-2,CASSLNPETGYTF
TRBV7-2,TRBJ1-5,CASSLGGQGSNQPQHF
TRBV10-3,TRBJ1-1,CATSPGGTEAFF
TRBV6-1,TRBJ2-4,CASSERVGGWDIQYF
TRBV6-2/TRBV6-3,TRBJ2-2,CASSSIRHNGTGELFF
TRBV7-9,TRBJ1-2,CASSSEKFYGYTF
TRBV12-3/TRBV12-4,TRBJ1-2,CASSLEGPLGYTF
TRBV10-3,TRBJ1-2,CAISSTGFNRYGYTF
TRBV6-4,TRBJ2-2,CASSDSGSGELFF